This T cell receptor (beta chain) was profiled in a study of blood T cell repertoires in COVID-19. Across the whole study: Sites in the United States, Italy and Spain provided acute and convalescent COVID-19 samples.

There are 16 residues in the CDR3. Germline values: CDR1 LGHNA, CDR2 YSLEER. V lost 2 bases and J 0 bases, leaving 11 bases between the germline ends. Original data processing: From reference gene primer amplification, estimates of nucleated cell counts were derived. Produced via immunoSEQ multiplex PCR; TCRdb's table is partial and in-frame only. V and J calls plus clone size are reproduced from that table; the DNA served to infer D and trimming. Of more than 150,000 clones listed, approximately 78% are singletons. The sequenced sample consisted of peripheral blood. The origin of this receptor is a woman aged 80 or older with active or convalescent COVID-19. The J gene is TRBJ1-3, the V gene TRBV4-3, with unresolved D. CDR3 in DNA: TGCGCCAGCAGCCAACTTTCCGCCAGCTCTGGAAACACCATATATTTT. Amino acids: CASSQLSASSGNTIYF.